This T cell receptor (beta chain) is from a study of blood T cell repertoires in COVID-19. About the research overall: Researchers got acute and convalescent COVID-19 samples from the United States, Italy and Spain. The cDNA or gDNA used as material had been derived from T cells, B-cell-depleted T cells, or PBMCs.

Participant ages covered about 18 to 89 years across around 25 US areas. Germline V gene sequence: CDR1 LNHDA, CDR2 SQIVND (reference sequence). The CDR3 is made up of 13 amino acids. V shed 5 bases and J 10 bases; nucleotides not matched to a gene: 6. Original methodology: Reference gene primer amplification gave estimated nucleated cell counts. Method: immunoSEQ multiplex PCR; TCRdb's copy keeps in-frame clones and lacks some. The DNA was the basis for D and trimming; V, J and clone size are from that table. This table holds over 150,000 clones, roughly 82% found once. The chain has TRBV19 and TRBJ1-4; the match to TRBD1 covers 8 bases. The receptor was derived from a man aged 35 to 55 who had recovered from COVID-19. Sequencing was performed on PBMCs or T cells enriched from blood (not recorded which). Here the CDR3 DNA reads TGTGCCAGTAGTGGACAGGGAGGCGGAAAACTGTTTTTT. This gives the protein CASSGQGGGKLFF.